The T cell receptor beta chain described here comes from a study of CD8 T cells and mutated HIV epitopes (dated by TCRdb to the early 2020s). With regard to the full study: Among the chronically infected subjects, every one except a single subject was naive to antiretroviral therapy. Not every subject was tested for the same epitope, and only RF10 was examined in both acute and chronic HIV infection. The epitopes were TL10, KY11, RF10 and TY8. Single-cell TCR alpha/beta chains were sequenced from CD8+ T cells specific for the non-adapted (NAE) and adapted (AE) forms of four HIV Nef epitopes. Of 150 to 200 screened subjects, only a subset met the criteria for sorting epitope-specific T cells. The cohort comprised seven chronically and four acutely HIV-infected subjects. Overall study outcomes, separate from this receptor: Multiple alpha and beta chain CDR3s were present in some wells, and only cells with both an alpha and a beta chain were included. Only the acutely infected subjects showed single-reactive CD8+ T cells, which suggests possible clonal selection between acute and chronic infection. Higher clonality was observed in dual tetramer+ cells from chronic subjects than in those from acute subjects (mean difference around 0.32), although the study was underpowered for detection of a significant difference. During chronic infection, the CD8+ TCR repertoires that recognised the NAE and AE forms seemed to overlap almost completely, which indicates that the clonotypes were largely cross-reactive. The main limitations were acknowledged to be the small number of subjects and the diverse clinical presentations of the subjects.

Explained via the paper, the time point label denotes: sampled during chronic HIV-1 infection. Peptide stimulation included anti-CD28 and anti-CD49d co-stimulation, and activated CD8+ T cells were sorted as CD69+CD137+. KY11-specific CD8+ T cells were identified only by peptide stimulation because HLA class I tetramers were unavailable for this epitope. To obtain activated CD8+ T cells, PBMCs were stimulated overnight, for roughly 17 hours, with NAE or AE peptide at roughly 1 ug/mL. Ficoll density gradient separation was used to isolate peripheral blood mononuclear cells from leukapheresis or whole blood, and the isolated cells were then cryopreserved. A BD FACS Aria III was used to sort single CD8+ T cells into 96-well plates that contained lysis buffer. Concerning this clonotype: Its antigen is currently not known. The record has no base qualities; no much larger clone is one base away.

Libraries were made using single-cell sequencing. Single-cell cDNA was generated with a method adapted from Smart-seq2 and MARS-Seq, using oligo-dT primers with well-specific UMIs and KAPA HiFi first-round PCR. Nested PCR was performed on pooled first-round products with template-switch oligo forward primers and barcoded reverse primers specific to the TCR alpha and beta chains. Products were purified with AMPure XP, indexed with TruSeq adapters, and quantified with the KAPA Universal qPCR Library Quantification Kit. An Illumina MiSeq running 2x300 bp paired-end chemistry was used to sequence the TCR libraries. As for the authors' bioinformatics: After quality filtering, reads were demultiplexed to wells and mapped to the TCRA and TCRB loci, after which clonotypes were assigned with MiXCR and analysis was performed in VGAS. A modified VDJfasta platform was used to deconvolute the TCR data. Analysis of CDR3 overlap between plates ruled out large-scale cross-plate contamination. To calculate clonality, the ratio of unique productive CDR3s to total productive CDR3s was subtracted from one. TCRdb reprocessing: public reads trimmed at Q25 with fastp, clones called with MiXCR, in-frame beta chains kept. CDR3 protein sequences are deduplicated, and each keeps its most common genes and DNA. These V and J calls rely on TCRdb rather than the paper's analysis. In all, the sample holds 350 to 400 distinct CDR3 sequences, and 34% of those were seen once. The biggest ten clones account for about 80% of the sample.

V is shortened by 4 bases, J by 5 bases, and the region joining them spans 14 bases. CDR1 and CDR2 (DFQATT, SNEGSKA) derive from the germline V gene (reference sequence). The CDR3 measures 13 amino acids from cysteine to phenylalanine. Here the CDR3 DNA is all that survives: 39 bases in frame from base 1. The receptor was isolated from a woman between 18 and 29 years old with HIV-1 infection. The specimen was CD8+ T cells from blood cultured with an adapted viral peptide, collected during chronic HIV-1 infection. In the paper's terms, the cell subset or site label means: CD69+CD137+ cells after adapted KY11 peptide stimulation. The chain links TRBV20-1 with TRBJ1-2, with the D gene too uncertain to name. The encoded CDR3 is CSAISAGKYGYTF. The nucleotide sequence reads TGCAGTGCTATATCTGCAGGCAAATATGGCTACACCTTC.